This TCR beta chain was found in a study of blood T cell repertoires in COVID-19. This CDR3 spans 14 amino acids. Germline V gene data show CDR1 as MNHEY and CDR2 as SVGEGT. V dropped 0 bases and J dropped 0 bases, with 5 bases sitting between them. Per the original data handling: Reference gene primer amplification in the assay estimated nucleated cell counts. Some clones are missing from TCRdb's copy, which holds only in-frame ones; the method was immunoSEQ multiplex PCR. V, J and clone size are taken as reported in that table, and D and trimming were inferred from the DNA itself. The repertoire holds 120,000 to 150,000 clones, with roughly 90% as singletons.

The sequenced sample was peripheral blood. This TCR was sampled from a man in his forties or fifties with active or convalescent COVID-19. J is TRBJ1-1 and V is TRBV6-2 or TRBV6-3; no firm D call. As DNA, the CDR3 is TGTGCCAGCAGTTACTCATCGGTGAACACTGAAGCTTTCTTT. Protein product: CASSYSSVNTEAFF.